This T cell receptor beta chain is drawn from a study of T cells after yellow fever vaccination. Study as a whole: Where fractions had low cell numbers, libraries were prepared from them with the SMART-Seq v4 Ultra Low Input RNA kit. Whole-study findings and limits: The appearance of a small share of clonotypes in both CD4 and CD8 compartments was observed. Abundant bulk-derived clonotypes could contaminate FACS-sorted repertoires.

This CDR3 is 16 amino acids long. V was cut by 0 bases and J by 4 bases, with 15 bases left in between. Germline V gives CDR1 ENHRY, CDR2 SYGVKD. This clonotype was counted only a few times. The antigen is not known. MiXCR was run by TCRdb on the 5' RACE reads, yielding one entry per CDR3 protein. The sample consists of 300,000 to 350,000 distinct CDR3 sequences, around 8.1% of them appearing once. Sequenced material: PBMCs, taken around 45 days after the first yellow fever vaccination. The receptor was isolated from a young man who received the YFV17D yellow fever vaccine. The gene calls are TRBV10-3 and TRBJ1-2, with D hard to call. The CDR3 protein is CAISESSGLQPYGYTF. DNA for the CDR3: TGTGCCATCAGTGAGTCGTCGGGTCTACAGCCCTATGGCTACACCTTC.